The clone carrying this T cell receptor (beta chain) was seen repeatedly, ten times or more. This sample was taken from a study of Graves' ophthalmopathy and Graves' hyperthyroidism. For repertoire sequencing, the TCR beta CDR3 regions were amplified from RNA transcripts. RT-PCR in the first round used HTBI primers; a second-round multiplex PCR followed. TCRdb reprocessed the multiplex PCR reads with MiXCR, giving one entry per CDR3 protein. The sample contains about 390,000 distinct CDR3 sequences, roughly 14% of which appear only once. Exclusion covered patients with other autoimmune diseases or uncontrolled infections (as well as pregnancy or lactation). CDR3 size: 15 residues. The germline gives CDR1 LNHDA, CDR2 SQIVND (reference sequence). V lost 6 bases and J lost 2; bases outside the gene matches: 8.

Sequencing input: peripheral blood. This chain joins TRBV19 and TRBJ2-7; TRBD1 agrees at 9 bases. The receptor comes from a woman between 18 and 29 years old with stable Graves' hyperthyroidism. This CDR3 reads CASRAGQGPTYEQYF. CDR3 DNA: TGTGCCAGTAGGGCGGGACAGGGTCCAACCTACGAGCAGTACTTC.